This T cell receptor beta chain comes out of a study of blood T cell repertoires in COVID-19. Overall study: There were acute and convalescent COVID-19 samples, and they came from the United States, Italy and Spain.

Germline V CDR1 and CDR2: MDHEN, SYDVKM. V shed 7 bases, J shed 13 bases, and the junction held 12 bases outside the gene matches. The CDR3 extends over 14 amino acids. Patients from Seattle were sampled longitudinally, starting during active infection. Using immunoSEQ multiplex PCR, the repertoire was profiled, and TCRdb retains in-frame clones only, with some absent. The table lists 300,000 to 400,000 clones, about 87% of them singletons. The sample comprised peripheral blood. The chain uses TRBV28 and TRBJ2-1, with 11 positions matching TRBD2. This clonotype was obtained from an older woman with COVID-19, enrolled during active disease. CDR3 region: CASKGLAVTMRQFF. The CDR3 coding sequence is TGTGCCAGCAAGGGACTAGCGGTGACAATGAGACAGTTCTTC.